This TCR beta chain was recorded in a study of shared clonotypes between healthy human individuals. In germline, CDR1 is LGHNA, CDR2 YSLEER. The V end lost 1 base, the J end lost 4 bases, and 10 bases lay between the germline ends. The CDR3 has 14 residues. Assay: immunoSEQ multiplex PCR; the TCRdb copy retains only in-frame clones and omits some. There are 2 million to 2.5 million clones in the sample; over 90% occur only once, and under 0.45% lies in the top ten. The chain uses TRBV4-3 and TRBJ1-2; no clear D gene. Sequencing input: naive CD4+ T cells from PBMCs. Subset here: CD45RA+ positively selected. The origin of this receptor is a man aged 18 to 35 in good health. Some clones in this sample may be carry-over from other donors' samples. CDR3 DNA sequence: TGCGCCAGCAGCCAAGCTCGGACGGGCTATGGCTACACCTTC. The encoded protein is CASSQARTGYGYTF.